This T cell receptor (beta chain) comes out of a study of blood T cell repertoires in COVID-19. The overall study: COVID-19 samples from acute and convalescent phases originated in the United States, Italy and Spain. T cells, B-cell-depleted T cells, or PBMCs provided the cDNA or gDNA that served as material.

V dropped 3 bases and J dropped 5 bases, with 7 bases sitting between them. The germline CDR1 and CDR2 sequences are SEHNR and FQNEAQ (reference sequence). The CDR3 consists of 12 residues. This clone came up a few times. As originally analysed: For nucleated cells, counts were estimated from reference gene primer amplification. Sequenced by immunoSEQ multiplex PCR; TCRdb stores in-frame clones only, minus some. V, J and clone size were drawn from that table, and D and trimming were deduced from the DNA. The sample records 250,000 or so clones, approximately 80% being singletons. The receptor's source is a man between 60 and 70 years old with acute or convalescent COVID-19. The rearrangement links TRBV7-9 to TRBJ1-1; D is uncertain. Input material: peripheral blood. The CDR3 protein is CASSFRETEAFF. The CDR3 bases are TGTGCCAGCAGCTTTCGGGAGACTGAAGCTTTCTTT.